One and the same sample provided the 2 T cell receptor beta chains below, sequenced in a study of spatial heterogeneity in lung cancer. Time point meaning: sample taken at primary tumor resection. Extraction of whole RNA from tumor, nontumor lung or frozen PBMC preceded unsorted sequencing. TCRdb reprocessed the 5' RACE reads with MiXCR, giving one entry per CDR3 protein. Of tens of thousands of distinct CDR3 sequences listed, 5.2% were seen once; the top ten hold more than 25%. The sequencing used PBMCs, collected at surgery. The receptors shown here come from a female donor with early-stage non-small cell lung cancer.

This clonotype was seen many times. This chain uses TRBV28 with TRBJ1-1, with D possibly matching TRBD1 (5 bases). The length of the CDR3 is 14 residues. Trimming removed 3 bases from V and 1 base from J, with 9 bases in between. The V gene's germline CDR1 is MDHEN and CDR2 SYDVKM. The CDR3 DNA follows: TGTGCCAGCAGTTTTGACAGTTGGAACACTGAAGCTTTCTTT. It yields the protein CASSFDSWNTEAFF.

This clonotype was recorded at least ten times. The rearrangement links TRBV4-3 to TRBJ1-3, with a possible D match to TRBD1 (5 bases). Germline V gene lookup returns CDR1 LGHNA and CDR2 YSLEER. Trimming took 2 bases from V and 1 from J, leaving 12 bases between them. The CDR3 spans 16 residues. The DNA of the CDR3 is TGCGCCAGCAGCCAAAGGGGTTACCAATCTGGAAACACCATATATTTT. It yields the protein CASSQRGYQSGNTIYF.